This T cell receptor (beta chain) came from a study of breast tumors, draining lymph nodes, adjacent tissues. Whole-study findings and limits: Tumor TCR diversity was below lymph nodes but above nontumor tissue. The data were judged consistent with most tumor T cells coming from lymph node and expanding in tumor. Tumor and nontumor repertoires were significantly more similar in luminal-like than in basal-like breast cancer. That most tumor T cells come from lymph nodes remained unproven.

Axillary draining lymph nodes of breast cancer patients supplied the node samples. This clonotype came up many times. As yet, its antigen is unknown. TCRdb fed the multiplex PCR reads into MiXCR, producing one record per CDR3 protein. Here the sample spans about 230,000 distinct CDR3 sequences, roughly 30% being singletons. CDR1 is MGHRA and CDR2 is YSYEKL in the germline V gene. V trimming: 1 base; J trimming: 3 bases; junction bases outside the gene matches: 5. The CDR3 runs to 16 residues. The TCR was taken from a female donor with breast cancer. Some clones in this sample may be carry-over from other donors' samples. The gene calls are TRBV4-1 and TRBJ1-5; TRBD1 matches 8 bases. Sequenced sample: axillary lymph node tissue. The CDR3 loop is CASSQGQGPLNQPQHF. For the CDR3, the DNA is TGCGCCAGCAGCCAAGGACAGGGGCCCCTCAATCAGCCCCAGCATTTT.